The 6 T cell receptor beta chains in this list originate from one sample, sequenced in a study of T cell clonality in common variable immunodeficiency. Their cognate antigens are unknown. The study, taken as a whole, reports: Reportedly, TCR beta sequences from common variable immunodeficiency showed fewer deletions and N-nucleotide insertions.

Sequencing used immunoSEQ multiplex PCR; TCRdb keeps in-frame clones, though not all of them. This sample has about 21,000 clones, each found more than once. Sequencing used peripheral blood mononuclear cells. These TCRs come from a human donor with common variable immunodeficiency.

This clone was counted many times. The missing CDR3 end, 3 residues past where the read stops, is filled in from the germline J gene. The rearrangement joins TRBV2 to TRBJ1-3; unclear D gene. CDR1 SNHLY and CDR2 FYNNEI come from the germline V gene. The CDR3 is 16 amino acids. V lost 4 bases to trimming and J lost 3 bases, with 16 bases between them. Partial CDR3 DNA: TGTGCCAGCAGTGGACGAGAGGGCCCTATTGGAAACACC. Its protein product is CASSGREGPIGNT. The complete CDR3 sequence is CASSGREGPIGNTIYF.

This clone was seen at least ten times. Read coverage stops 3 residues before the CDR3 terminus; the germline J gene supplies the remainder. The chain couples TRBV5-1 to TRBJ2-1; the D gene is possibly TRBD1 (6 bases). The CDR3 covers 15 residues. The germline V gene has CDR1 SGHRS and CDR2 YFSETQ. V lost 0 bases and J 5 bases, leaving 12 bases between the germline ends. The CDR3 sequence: CASSLAPRTDNEQFF. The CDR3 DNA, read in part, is TGCGCCAGCAGCTTGGCACCCAGGACAGACAATGAG.

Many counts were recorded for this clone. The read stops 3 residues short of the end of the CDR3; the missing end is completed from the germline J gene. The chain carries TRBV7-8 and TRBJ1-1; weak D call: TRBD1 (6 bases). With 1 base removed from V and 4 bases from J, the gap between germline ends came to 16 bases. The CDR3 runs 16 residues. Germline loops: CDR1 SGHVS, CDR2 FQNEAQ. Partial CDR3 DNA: TGTGCCAGCAGCTTAGGCTTTGTAGGGGGAGTCACTGAA. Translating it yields CASSLGFVGGVTE. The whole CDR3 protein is CASSLGFVGGVTEAFF.

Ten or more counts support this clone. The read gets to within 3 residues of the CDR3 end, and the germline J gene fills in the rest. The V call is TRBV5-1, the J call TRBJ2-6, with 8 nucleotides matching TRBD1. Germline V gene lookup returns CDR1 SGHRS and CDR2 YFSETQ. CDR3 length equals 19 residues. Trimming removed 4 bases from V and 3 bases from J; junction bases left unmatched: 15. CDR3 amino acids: CASSKNAPTGVVGANVLTF. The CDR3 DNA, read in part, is TGCGCCAGCAGCAAAAACGCACCGACAGGGGTTGTTGGGGCCAACGTC.

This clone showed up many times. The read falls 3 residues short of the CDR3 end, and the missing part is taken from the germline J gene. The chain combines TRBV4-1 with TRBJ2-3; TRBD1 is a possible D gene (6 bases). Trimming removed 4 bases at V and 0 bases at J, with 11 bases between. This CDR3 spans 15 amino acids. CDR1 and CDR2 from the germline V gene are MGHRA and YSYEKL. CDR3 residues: CASSRMGHSTDTQYF. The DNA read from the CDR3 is TGCGCCAGCAGCCGCATGGGACATAGCACAGATACG.

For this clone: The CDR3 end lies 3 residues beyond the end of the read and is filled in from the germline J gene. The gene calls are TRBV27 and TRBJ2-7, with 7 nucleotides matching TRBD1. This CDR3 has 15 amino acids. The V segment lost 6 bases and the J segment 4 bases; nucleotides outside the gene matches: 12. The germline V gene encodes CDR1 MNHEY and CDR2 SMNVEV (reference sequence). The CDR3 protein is CASRKGTDNFYEQYF. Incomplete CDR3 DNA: TGTGCCAGCAGAAAAGGGACAGACAATTTTTACGAG.